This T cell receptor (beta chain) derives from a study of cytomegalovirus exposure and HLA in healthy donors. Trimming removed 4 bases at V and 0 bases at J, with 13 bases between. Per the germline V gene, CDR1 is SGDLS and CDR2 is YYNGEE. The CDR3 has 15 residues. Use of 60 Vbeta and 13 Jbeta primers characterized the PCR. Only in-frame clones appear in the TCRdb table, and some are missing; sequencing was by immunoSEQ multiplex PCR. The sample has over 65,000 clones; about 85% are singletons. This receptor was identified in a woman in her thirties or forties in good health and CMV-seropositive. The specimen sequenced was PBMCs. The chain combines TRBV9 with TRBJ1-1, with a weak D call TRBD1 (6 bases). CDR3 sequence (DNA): TGTGCCAGCAGCCCCGTCGGGACACTGAACACTGAAGCTTTCTTT. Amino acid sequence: CASSPVGTLNTEAFF.